This T cell receptor beta chain is drawn from a study of neurological immune-mediated disorders. V dropped 3 bases and J dropped 5; count of bases not matched to a gene: 11. CDR1 and CDR2 (germline): ENHRY, SYGVKD. The CDR3 is 17 amino acids. Study-wide findings and caveats: The multiple sclerosis repertoire cluster showed no association with any clinical or MRI feature. The authors stated that larger cohorts are needed.

This clonotype has at least ten counts. Antigen unknown. The authors made cDNA by 5'RACE with 10-nucleotide random UMIs. TCRdb re-called the 5' RACE reads with MiXCR, one entry per CDR3 protein. The sample has roughly 120,000 distinct CDR3 sequences, roughly 3.2% seen once. The TCR was taken from a woman younger than 45 with multiple sclerosis. The chain uses TRBV10-3 and TRBJ2-7, with 12 bases that match TRBD2. The sequenced sample consisted of PBMCs. CDR3 sequence: CAISDLPTSGGPHEQYF. The CDR3 DNA is TGTGCCATCAGTGACCTTCCCACTAGCGGGGGGCCCCACGAGCAGTACTTC.